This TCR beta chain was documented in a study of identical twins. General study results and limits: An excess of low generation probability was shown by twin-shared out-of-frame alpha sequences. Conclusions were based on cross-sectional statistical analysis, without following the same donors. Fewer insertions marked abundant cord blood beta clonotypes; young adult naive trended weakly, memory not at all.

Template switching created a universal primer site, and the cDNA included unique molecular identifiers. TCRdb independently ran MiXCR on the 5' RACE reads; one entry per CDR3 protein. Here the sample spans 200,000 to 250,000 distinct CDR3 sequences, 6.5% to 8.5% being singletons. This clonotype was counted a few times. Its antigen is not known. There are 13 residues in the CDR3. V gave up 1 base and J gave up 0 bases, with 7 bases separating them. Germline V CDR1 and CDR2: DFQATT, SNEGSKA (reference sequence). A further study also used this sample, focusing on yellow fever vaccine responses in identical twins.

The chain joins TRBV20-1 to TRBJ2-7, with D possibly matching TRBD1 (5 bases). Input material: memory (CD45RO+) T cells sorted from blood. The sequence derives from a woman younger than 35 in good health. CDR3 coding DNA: TGCAGTGCTAGAGTAACAGGCTCCTACGAGCAGTACTTC. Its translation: CSARVTGSYEQYF.